This T cell receptor (beta chain) was identified during a study of blood T cell repertoires in COVID-19. Study overall: Both acute and convalescent COVID-19 samples were obtained from the United States, Italy and Spain. The analysed material was cDNA or gDNA that came from T cells, B-cell-depleted T cells, or PBMCs.

V was clipped by 0 bases and J by 3 bases, with 12 bases between them. This CDR3 spans 16 amino acids. Looked up from germline, CDR1 is LGHNA and CDR2 is YNFKEQ. In the authors' workflow: Counts of nucleated cells, estimated from reference gene primer amplification, were obtained. Method: immunoSEQ multiplex PCR; TCRdb's copy keeps in-frame clones and lacks some. V, J and clone size were drawn from that table, and D and trimming were deduced from the DNA. This sample has roughly 35,000 clones, with 70% to 80% found just once. The chain employs TRBV4-2 and TRBJ1-3; D is unclear. The receptor's source is a woman aged 55-75 years with acute or convalescent COVID-19. Sequences were obtained from peripheral blood. CDR3 amino acids: CASSQEWRGSGNTIYF. The DNA of the CDR3 is TGTGCCAGCAGCCAAGAATGGAGAGGGAGTGGAAACACCATATATTTT.